These T cell receptor beta chains were read from a single sample in a study of blood T cell repertoires in COVID-19. The assay was immunoSEQ multiplex PCR, and TCRdb's table has in-frame clones only and misses some. The data hold 95,000 to 150,000 clones, with around 86% observed a single time. Sequencing was performed on peripheral blood. The receptor set was obtained from a woman aged 80 or older with acute or convalescent COVID-19. The conserved cysteine and the conserved F or W are not part of the CDR3 here. Fields, in order: J gene, V gene, CDR3 protein.

j_gene: TRBJ2-7; v_gene: TRBV7-2; CDR3aa: ASSPKQGMSSYEQY
j_gene: TRBJ2-1; v_gene: TRBV20-1; CDR3aa: TVRGRNEQF
j_gene: TRBJ1-1; v_gene: TRBV20-1; CDR3aa: SASWAPTEAF
j_gene: TRBJ1-1; v_gene: TRBV5-1; CDR3aa: ASSLDSMNTEAF
j_gene: TRBJ1-2; v_gene: TRBV9; CDR3aa: ASSGGQGTYGYT
j_gene: TRBJ1-5; v_gene: TRBV6-5; CDR3aa: ASSYGGSNQPQH
j_gene: TRBJ1-2; v_gene: TRBV19; CDR3aa: ASSILAGESHYGYT
j_gene: TRBJ2-1; v_gene: TRBV7-2; CDR3aa: ASSFVFEQF
j_gene: TRBJ1-5; v_gene: TRBV6-5; CDR3aa: ASIRDSGTQPQH
j_gene: TRBJ2-7; v_gene: TRBV3-1/TRBV3-2; CDR3aa: ASSQTGTSGNEQY
j_gene: TRBJ1-2; v_gene: TRBV7-3; CDR3aa: ASGGTYGYT
j_gene: TRBJ1-4; v_gene: TRBV6-6; CDR3aa: ASSYEEKLF
j_gene: TRBJ1-2; v_gene: TRBV19; CDR3aa: ASSEGSSYGYT
j_gene: TRBJ2-2; v_gene: TRBV7-9; CDR3aa: ANSPPTGVNTGELF
j_gene: TRBJ1-1; v_gene: TRBV5-4; CDR3aa: ASSSALTEDTEAF
j_gene: TRBJ2-1; v_gene: TRBV12-3/TRBV12-4; CDR3aa: ASRLTGDNEQF
j_gene: TRBJ1-5; v_gene: TRBV5-8; CDR3aa: ASSLGDSSYSNQPQH
j_gene: TRBJ2-1; v_gene: TRBV2; CDR3aa: ASSPGGADEQF